This T cell receptor beta chain comes out of a study of spatial heterogeneity in lung cancer. Trimming took 3 bases from V and 4 from J, leaving 12 bases between them. CDR3 size: 14 residues. TCRdb ran MiXCR on the 5' RACE reads and lists one entry per CDR3 protein. Of roughly 79,000 distinct CDR3 sequences listed, under 8.5% are singletons. Time point reported: sample taken at primary tumor resection. V usage is TRBV12-3 or TRBV12-4 and J usage is TRBJ1-2; D gene unclear. The sequencing used PBMCs, collected at surgery. The TCR was taken from a male donor with early-stage non-small cell lung cancer. CDR3 coding DNA: TGTGCCAGCAGTTTTAAGGCCCAAGGCTATGGCTACACCTTC. As protein: CASSFKAQGYGYTF.